Listed here is a single T cell receptor beta chain. Antigen: not known. The record originates from a study of T cell responses to AZD1222 COVID-19 vaccine. Repertoires were generated with immunoSEQ multiplex PCR, while TCRdb's copy carries only in-frame clones and drops some. This table holds more than 150,000 clones, around 93% found once. The V end was cut by 3 bases, the J end by 1 base, with 21 bases between. The CDR3 loop spans 18 amino acids. CDR1 MGHRA and CDR2 YSYEKL come from the germline V gene. General study findings and limits: Possibly, clonal diversity was underestimated; donors were largely white British and included more females.

The genes are TRBV4-1 and TRBJ1-1, with a weak D call TRBD1 (6 bases). This receptor was taken from an adult in good health. The sample in question was peripheral blood, obtained on day 0 of AZD1222 vaccination. DNA for the CDR3: TGCGCCAGCAGCCACCCTTCAGGGTCATGGGGGGCGAACACTGAAGCTTTCTTT. Residues: CASSHPSGSWGANTEAFF.